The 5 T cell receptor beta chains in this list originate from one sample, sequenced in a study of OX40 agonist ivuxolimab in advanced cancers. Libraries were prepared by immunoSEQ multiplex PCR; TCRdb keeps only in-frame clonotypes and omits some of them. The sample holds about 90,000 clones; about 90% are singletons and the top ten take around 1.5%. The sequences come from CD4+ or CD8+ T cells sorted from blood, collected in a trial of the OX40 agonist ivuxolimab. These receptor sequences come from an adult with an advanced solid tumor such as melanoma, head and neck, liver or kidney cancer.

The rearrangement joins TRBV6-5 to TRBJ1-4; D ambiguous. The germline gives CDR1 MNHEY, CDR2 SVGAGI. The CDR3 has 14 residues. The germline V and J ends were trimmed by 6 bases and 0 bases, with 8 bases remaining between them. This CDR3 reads CASRASATNEKLFF. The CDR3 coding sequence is TGTGCCAGCAGGGCCAGTGCAACTAATGAAAAACTGTTTTTT.

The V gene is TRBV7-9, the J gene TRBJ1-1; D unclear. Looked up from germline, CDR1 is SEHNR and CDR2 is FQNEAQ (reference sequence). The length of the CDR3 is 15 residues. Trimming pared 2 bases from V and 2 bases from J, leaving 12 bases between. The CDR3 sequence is CASSLLETANTEAFF. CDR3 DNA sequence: TGTGCCAGCAGCTTATTAGAGACGGCTAACACTGAAGCTTTCTTT.

The CDR3: CASREVFDQPQHF. For the CDR3, the DNA is TGTGCCAGCAGAGAAGTGTTTGATCAGCCCCAGCATTTT. V and J are TRBV28 and TRBJ1-5, with D unresolved. Germline V CDR1 and CDR2: MDHEN, SYDVKM. The CDR3 extends over 13 amino acids. V was clipped by 6 bases and J by 5 bases, with 11 bases between them.

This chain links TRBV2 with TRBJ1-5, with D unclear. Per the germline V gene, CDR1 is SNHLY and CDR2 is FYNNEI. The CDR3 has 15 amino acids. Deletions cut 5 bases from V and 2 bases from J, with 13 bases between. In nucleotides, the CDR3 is TGTGCCAGCAGTCCCGATAACGCAGGCAATCAGCCCCAGCATTTT. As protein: CASSPDNAGNQPQHF.

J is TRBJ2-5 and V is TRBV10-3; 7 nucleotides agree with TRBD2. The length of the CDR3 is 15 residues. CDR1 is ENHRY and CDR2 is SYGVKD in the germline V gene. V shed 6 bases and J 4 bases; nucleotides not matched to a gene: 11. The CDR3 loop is CAIRAGTGGRETQYF. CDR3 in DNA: TGTGCCATCAGAGCAGGGACGGGGGGACGAGAGACCCAGTACTTC.